Sequencing of this TCR beta chain was carried out in a study of T cells in Graves' hyperthyroidism and ophthalmopathy. Amplified TCR beta CDR3 regions came from RNA transcripts. The TCR CDR3 was amplified in a first-round RT-PCR using the HTBI primer set. TCRdb itself ran the multiplex PCR reads through MiXCR, one entry per CDR3 protein. This sample yields around 300,000 distinct CDR3 sequences, of which over 11% are seen a single time; about 22% belongs to the top ten. Whole-study findings and limits: Ophthalmopathy and stable hyperthyroidism were separated by a 13 V-J model. In the blood, most expanded thyroid clonotypes above 0.001 appeared as well. Model output signaled ophthalmopathy a median 6.5 months ahead of onset.

Out of roughly 10 ml of fresh peripheral blood came the PBMCs. Remarks on this clonotype: The antigen remains undetermined.

Between the trimmed V and J ends, which lost 6 bases and 7 bases, there was a span of 12 bases. Germline CDR1 SQVTM, CDR2 ANQGSEA. This CDR3 contains 11 residues. The chain employs TRBV29-1 and TRBJ2-5, with D uncertain. The sequence came from a woman in her thirties with Graves' hyperthyroidism. Sequencing was done on a sample of blood. The CDR3: CSVEPEGTQYF. CDR3 in DNA: TGCAGCGTGGAGCCGGAAGGGACCCAGTACTTC.